This T cell receptor beta chain came from a study of PD-L1 blockade in urothelial cancer. Study context: In terms of prior chemotherapy, patients had received 0 to 3 regimens. Study outcomes and limitations: Tumor-associated blood clones were expanded more by durable-benefit patients at 3 weeks.

To note about this clone: The antigen remains unidentified.

Between 1 and 8 samples, pretreatment and on-treatment, were given by each patient. TCRdb's copy holds only in-frame clones and misses some; the assay was immunoSEQ multiplex PCR. The top ten hold 2.9% of the sample, which has about 56,000 clones, more than 70% seen once. V lost 6 bases to trimming and J lost 8 bases; unmatched junction nucleotides: 6. Germline V gene sequence: CDR1 LNHDA, CDR2 SQIVND (reference sequence). The CDR3 has 15 residues. The V gene is TRBV19, the J gene TRBJ1-6, with 11 bases identical to TRBD1. The origin of this receptor is a man aged 45-65 years with urothelial cancer. Sequencing was performed on PBMCs, taken around atezolizumab (anti-PD-L1) treatment. The CDR3 DNA reads TGTGCCAGTAGCCCATGGGGACAGGGGGATTCACCCCTCCACTTT. Amino acid sequence: CASSPWGQGDSPLHF.